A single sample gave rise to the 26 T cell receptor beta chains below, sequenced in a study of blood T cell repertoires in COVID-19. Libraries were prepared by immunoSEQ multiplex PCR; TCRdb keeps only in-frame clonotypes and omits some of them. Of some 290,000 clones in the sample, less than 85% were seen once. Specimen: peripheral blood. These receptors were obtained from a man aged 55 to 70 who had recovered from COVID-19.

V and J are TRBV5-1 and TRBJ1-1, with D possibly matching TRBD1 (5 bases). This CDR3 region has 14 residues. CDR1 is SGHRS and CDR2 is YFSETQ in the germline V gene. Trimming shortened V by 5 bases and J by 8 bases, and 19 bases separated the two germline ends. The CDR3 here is CASRPSGGTTEAFF. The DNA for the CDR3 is TGCGCCAGCAGACCGTCCGGGGGGACCACCGAAGCTTTCTTT.

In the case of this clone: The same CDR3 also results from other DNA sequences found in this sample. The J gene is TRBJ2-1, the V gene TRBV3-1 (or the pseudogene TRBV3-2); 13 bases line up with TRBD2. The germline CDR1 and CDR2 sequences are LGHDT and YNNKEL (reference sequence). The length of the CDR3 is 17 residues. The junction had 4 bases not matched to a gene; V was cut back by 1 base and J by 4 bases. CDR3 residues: CASSQVLAGGPYNEQFF. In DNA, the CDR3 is TGTGCCAGCAGCCAAGTACTAGCGGGAGGGCCGTACAATGAGCAGTTCTTC.

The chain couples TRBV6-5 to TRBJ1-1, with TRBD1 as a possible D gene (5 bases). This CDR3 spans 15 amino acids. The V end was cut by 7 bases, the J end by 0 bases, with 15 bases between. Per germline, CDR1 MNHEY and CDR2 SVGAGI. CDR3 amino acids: CASNLGGGMNTEAFF. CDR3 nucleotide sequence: TGTGCCAGCAACCTCGGGGGGGGGATGAACACTGAAGCTTTCTTT.

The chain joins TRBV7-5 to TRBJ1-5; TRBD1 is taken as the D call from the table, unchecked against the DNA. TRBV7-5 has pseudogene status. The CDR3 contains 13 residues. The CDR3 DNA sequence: TGTGCCAGAAGGGGCGATAGCAATCAGCCCCAGCATTTT. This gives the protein CARRGDSNQPQHF.

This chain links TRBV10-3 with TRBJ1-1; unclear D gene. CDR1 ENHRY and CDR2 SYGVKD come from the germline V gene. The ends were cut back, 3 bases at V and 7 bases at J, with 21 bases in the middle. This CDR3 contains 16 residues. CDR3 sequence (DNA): TGTGCCATCAGTGACTCCAGACCGACCGTCTCGGGTGAAGCTTTCTTT. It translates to CAISDSRPTVSGEAFF.

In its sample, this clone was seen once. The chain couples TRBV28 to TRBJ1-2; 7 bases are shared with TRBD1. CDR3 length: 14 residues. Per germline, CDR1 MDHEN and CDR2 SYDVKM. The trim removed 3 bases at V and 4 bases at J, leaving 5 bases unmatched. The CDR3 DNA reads TGTGCCAGCAGTTTCTACGGGACAGCCTATGGCTACACCTTC. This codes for CASSFYGTAYGYTF.

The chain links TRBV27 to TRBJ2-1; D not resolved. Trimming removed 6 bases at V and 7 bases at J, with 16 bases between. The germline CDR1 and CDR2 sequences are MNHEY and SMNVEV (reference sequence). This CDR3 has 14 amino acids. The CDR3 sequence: CASRPTRARNEQFF. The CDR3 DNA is TGTGCCAGCAGGCCCACCAGAGCTAGAAATGAGCAGTTCTTC.

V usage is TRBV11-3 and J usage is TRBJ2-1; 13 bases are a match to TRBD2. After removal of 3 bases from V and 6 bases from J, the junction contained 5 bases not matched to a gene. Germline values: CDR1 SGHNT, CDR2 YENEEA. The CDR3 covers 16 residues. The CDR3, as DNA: TGTGCCAGCAGCTTGACACTAGCGGGGGGGGCCAATGAGCAGTTCTTC. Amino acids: CASSLTLAGGANEQFF.

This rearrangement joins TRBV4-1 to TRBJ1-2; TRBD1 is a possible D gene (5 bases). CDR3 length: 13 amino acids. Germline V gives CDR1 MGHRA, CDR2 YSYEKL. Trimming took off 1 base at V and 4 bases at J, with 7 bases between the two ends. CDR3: CASSQVGGYGYTF. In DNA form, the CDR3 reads TGCGCCAGCAGCCAAGTGGGGGGCTATGGCTACACCTTC.

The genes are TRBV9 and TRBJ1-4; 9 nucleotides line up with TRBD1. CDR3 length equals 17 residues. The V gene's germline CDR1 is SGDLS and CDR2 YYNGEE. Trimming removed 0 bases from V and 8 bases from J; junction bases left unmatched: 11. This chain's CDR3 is CASSVDPATGGLEKLFF. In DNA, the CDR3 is TGTGCCAGCAGCGTAGACCCCGCAACAGGGGGCCTCGAAAAACTGTTTTTT. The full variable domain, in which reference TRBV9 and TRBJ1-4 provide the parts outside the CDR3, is DSGVTQTPKHLITATGQRVTLRCSPRSGDLSVYWYQQSLDQGLQFLIQYYNGEERAKGNILERFSAQQFPDLHSELNLSSLELGDSALYFCASSVDPATGGLEKLFFGSGTQLSVL.

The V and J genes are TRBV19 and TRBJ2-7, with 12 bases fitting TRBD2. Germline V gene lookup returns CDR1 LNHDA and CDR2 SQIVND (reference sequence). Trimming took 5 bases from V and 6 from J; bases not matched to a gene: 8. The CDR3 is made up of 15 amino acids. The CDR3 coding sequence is TGTGCCAGTAGTCCTCGACTAGCGGGAGATGGCGAGCAGTACTTC. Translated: CASSPRLAGDGEQYF. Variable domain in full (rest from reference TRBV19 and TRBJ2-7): DGGITQSPKYLFRKEGQNVTLSCEQNLNHDAMYWYRQDPGQGLRLIYYSQIVNDFQKGDIAEGYSVSREKKESFPLTVTSAQKNPTAFYLCASSPRLAGDGEQYFGPGTRLTVT.

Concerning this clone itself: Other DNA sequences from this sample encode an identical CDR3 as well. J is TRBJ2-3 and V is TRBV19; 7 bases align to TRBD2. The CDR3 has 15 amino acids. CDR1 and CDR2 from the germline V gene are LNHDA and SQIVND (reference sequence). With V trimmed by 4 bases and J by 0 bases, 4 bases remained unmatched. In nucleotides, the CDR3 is TGTGCCAGTAGTACCCTAGCGGCTAGCACAGATACGCAGTATTTT. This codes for CASSTLAASTDTQYF.

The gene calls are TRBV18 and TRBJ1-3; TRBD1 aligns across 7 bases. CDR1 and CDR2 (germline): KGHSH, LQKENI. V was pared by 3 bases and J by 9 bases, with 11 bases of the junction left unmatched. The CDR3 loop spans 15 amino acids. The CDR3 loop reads CASSPNRGPQVTIYF. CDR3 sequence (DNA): TGTGCCAGCTCACCGAACAGGGGTCCCCAAGTCACCATATATTTT.

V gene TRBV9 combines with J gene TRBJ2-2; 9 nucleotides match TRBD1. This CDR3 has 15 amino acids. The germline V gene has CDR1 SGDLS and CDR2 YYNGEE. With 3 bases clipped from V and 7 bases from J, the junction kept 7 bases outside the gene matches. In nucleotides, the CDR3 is TGTGCCAGCAGCGCAAGGACAGGGGTTGGCGGGGAGCTGTTTTTT. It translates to CASSARTGVGGELFF.

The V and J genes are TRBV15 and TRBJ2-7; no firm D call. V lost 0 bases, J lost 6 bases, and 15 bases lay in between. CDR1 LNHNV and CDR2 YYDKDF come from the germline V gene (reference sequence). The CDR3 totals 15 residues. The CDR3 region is CATSRDRSTVGEQYF. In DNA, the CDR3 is TGTGCCACCAGCAGAGACAGGTCGACGGTAGGCGAGCAGTACTTC. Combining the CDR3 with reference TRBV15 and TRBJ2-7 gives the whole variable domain DAMVIQNPRYQVTQFGKPVTLSCSQTLNHNVMYWYQQKSSQAPKLLFHYYDKDFNNEADTPDNFQSRRPNTSFCFLDIRSPGLGDTAMYLCATSRDRSTVGEQYFGPGTRLTVT.

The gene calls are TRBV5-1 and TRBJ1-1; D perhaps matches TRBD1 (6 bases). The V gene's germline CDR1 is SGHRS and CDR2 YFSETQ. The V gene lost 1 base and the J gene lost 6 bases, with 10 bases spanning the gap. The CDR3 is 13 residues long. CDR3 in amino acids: CASSLTGNAEAFF. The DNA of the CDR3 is TGCGCCAGCAGCTTGACAGGGAATGCTGAAGCTTTCTTT.

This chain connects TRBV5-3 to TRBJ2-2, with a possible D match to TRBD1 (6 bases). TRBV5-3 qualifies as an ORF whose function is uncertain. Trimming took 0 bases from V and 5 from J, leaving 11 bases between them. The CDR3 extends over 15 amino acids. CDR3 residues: CARSLGQGRTGELFF. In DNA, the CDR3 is TGTGCCAGAAGCTTGGGGCAGGGGAGAACCGGGGAGCTGTTTTTT.

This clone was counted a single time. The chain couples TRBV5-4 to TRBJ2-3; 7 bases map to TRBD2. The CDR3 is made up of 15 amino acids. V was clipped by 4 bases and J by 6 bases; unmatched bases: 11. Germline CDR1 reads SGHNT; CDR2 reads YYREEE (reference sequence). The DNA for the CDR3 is TGTGCCAGCAGCCCCGGGGGGAGCAGATACGATACGCAGTATTTT. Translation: CASSPGGSRYDTQYF.

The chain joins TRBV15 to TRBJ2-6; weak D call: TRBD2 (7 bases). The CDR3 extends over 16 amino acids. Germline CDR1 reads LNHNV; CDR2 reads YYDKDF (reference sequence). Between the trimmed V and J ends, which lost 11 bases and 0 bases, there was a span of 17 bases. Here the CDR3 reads CAAQRGGSSGANVLTF. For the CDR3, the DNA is TGTGCCGCCCAAAGGGGGGGTAGCTCTGGGGCCAACGTCCTGACTTTC. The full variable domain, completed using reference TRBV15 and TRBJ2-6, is DAMVIQNPRYQVTQFGKPVTLSCSQTLNHNVMYWYQQKSSQAPKLLFHYYDKDFNNEADTPDNFQSRRPNTSFCFLDIRSPGLGDTAMYLCAAQRGGSSGANVLTFGAGSRLTVL.

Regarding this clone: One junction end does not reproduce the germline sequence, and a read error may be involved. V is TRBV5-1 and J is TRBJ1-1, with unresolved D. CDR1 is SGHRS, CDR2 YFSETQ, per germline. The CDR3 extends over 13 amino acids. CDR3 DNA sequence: TGCGCCAGCAGCTTTAAACTGAATACTGAAGCTTTCTTT. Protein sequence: CASSFKLNTEAFF.

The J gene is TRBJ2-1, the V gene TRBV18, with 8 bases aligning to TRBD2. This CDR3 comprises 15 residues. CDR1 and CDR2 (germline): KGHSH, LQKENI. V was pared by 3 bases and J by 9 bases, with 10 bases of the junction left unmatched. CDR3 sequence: CASSPGPGGNVEQFF. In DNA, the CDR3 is TGTGCCAGCTCACCGGGGCCGGGAGGGAATGTTGAGCAGTTCTTC.

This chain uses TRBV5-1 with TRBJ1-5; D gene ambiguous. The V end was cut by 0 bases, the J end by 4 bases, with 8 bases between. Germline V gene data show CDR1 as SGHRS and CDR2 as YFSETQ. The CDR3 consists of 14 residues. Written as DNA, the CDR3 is TGCGCCAGCAGCTTGGGAGCTAAAAATCAGCCCCAGCATTTT. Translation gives CASSLGAKNQPQHF.

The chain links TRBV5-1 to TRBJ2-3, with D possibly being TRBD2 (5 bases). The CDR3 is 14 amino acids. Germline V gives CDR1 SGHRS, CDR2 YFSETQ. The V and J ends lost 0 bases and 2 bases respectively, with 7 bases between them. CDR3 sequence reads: CASSLGEPTDTQYF. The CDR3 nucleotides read TGCGCCAGCAGCTTGGGGGAGCCCACAGATACGCAGTATTTT.

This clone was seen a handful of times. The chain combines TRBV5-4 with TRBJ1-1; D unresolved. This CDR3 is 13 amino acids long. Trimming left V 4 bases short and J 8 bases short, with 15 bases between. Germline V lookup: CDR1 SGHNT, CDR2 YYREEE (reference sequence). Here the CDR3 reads CASSPERVGEAFF. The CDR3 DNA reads TGTGCCAGCAGCCCCGAGAGGGTAGGGGAAGCTTTCTTT.

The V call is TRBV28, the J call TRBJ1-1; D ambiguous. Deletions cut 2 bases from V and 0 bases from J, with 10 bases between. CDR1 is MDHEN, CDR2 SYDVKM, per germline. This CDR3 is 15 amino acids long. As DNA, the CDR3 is TGTGCCAGCAGTTTAGACCGCGGTGTGAACACTGAAGCTTTCTTT. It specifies CASSLDRGVNTEAFF.

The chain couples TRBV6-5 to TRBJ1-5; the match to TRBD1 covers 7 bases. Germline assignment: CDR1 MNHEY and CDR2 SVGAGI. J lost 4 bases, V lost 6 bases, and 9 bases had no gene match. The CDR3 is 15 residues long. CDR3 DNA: TGTGCCAGCAGCCTCGACCAGGGGGTAAATCAGCCCCAGCATTTT. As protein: CASSLDQGVNQPQHF.